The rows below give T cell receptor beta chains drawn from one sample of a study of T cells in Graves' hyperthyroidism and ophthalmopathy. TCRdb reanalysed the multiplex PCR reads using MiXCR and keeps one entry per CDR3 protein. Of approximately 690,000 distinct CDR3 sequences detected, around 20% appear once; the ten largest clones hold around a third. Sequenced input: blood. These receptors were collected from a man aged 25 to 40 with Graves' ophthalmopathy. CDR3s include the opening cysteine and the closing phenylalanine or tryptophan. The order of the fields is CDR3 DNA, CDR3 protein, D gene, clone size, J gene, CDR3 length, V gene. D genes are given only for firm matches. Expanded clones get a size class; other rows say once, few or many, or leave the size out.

TGCAGCGGCGCGCAGGGGCCGCATGAGGAGCAGTACTTC,CSGAQGPHEEQYF,NA,few,TRBJ2-7,13,TRBV29-1
TGTGCCATCAGTGTGACGAGTAAATATGACTACGAGCAGTACTTC,CAISVTSKYDYEQYF,NA,few,TRBJ2-7,15,TRBV10-3
TGTGCCAGCAGTCCCCGGTGGGCTAGCGGGAGGGCCCTCGTGACAGATACGCAGTATTTT,CASSPRWASGRALVTDTQYF,TRBD2,NA,TRBJ2-3,20,TRBV12-3/TRBV12-4
TGCAGCGGCGTGGGACAGGGGGGACGACAGTTCTTC,CSGVGQGGRQFF,TRBD1,NA,TRBJ2-1,12,TRBV29-1
TGCAGCGTGTCCCCCCGGGGCGCGGACACCGGGGAGCTGTTTTTT,CSVSPRGADTGELFF,NA,NA,TRBJ2-2,15,TRBV29-1
TGCAGCGTTACGGGGGCGGGAGGTGAAAAACTGTTTTTT,CSVTGAGGEKLFF,NA,few,TRBJ1-4,13,TRBV29-1
TGTGCCACCCCTGCGGCTGGGAACAACTATGGCTACACCTTC,CATPAAGNNYGYTF,NA,many,TRBJ1-2,14,TRBV6-1
TGCAGTGCTCCCGGACAGGGCGGGTATGGCTACACCTTC,CSAPGQGGYGYTF,TRBD1,NA,TRBJ1-2,13,TRBV20-1
TGTGCCAGCAGTTACGGCGTCCAGGGGAACTACGAGCAGTACTTC,CASSYGVQGNYEQYF,NA,many,TRBJ2-7,15,TRBV6-2/TRBV6-3
TGTGCCAGCAGCTCTGGCGCGGTCTATGGCTACACCTTC,CASSSGAVYGYTF,NA,few,TRBJ1-2,13,TRBV12-3/TRBV12-4
TGTGCCAGCAATATTAGACAGGACCAAGAGACCCAGTACTTC,CASNIRQDQETQYF,NA,NA,TRBJ2-5,14,TRBV28
TGTGCCAGCTCACTCGGACTAGCGGGCTTCACCGGGGAGCTGTTTTTT,CASSLGLAGFTGELFF,TRBD2,NA,TRBJ2-2,16,TRBV18
TGTGCCAGCAATCGGGACAAATCCGGGGAGCTGTTTTTT,CASNRDKSGELFF,NA,few,TRBJ2-2,13,TRBV2
TGCGCCAGCAGCTTGGCGGCGGGAGTAGCCTACGAGCAGTACTTC,CASSLAAGVAYEQYF,TRBD2,few,TRBJ2-7,15,TRBV5-1
TGTGCCAGCAAACAGGGCTCCTACGAGCAGTACTTC,CASKQGSYEQYF,NA,few,TRBJ2-7,12,TRBV2
TGTGCCAGCAGTCCGGGACTAGCGGGAGAGCTTCAAGAGACCCAGTACTTC,CASSPGLAGELQETQYF,TRBD2,few,TRBJ2-5,17,TRBV6-1
TGTGCCAGCAGCTATACCGGGACAGGGGATCAGCCCCAGCATTTT,CASSYTGTGDQPQHF,TRBD1,many,TRBJ1-5,15,TRBV5-6
TGTGCCTGGAGTGGGGAGGGAAGTGGCCCCCAGCATTTT,CAWSGEGSGPQHF,NA,many,TRBJ1-5,13,TRBV30
TGTGCCTGGAGTGGTGGGGGGAACACTGAAGCTTTCTTT,CAWSGGGNTEAFF,NA,many,TRBJ1-1,13,TRBV30